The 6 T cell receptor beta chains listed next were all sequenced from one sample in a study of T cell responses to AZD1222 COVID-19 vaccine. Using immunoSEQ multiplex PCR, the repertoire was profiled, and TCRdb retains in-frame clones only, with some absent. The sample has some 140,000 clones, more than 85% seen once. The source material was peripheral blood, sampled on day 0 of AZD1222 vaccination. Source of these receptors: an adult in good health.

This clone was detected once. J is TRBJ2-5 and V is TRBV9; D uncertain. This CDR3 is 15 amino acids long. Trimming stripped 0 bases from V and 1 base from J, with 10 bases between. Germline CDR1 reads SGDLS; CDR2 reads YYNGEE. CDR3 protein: CASSVGGLTQETQYF. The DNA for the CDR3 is TGTGCCAGCAGCGTAGGGGGTCTGACCCAAGAGACCCAGTACTTC. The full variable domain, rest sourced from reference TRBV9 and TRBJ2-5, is DSGVTQTPKHLITATGQRVTLRCSPRSGDLSVYWYQQSLDQGLQFLIQYYNGEERAKGNILERFSAQQFPDLHSELNLSSLELGDSALYFCASSVGGLTQETQYFGPGTRLLVL.

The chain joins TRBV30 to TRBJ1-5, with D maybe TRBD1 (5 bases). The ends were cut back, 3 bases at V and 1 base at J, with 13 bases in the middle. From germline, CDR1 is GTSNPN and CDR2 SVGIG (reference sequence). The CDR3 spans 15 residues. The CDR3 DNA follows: TGTGCCTGGAGCCCGCGGACACCCAGCAATCAGCCCCAGCATTTT. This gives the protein CAWSPRTPSNQPQHF.

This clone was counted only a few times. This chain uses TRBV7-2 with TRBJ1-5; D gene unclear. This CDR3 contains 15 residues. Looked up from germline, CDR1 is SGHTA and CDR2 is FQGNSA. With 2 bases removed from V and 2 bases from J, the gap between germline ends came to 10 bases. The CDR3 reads CASSLSQWGNQPQHF. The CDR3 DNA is TGTGCCAGCAGCTTATCACAGTGGGGCAATCAGCCCCAGCATTTT.

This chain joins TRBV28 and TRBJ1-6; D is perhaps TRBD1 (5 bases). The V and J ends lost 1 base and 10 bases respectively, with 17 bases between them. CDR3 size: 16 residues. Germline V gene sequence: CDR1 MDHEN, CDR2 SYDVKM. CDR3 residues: CASSLSTSGNSSPLHF. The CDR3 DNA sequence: TGTGCCAGCAGTTTATCGACCTCAGGGAATAGCTCACCCCTCCACTTT.

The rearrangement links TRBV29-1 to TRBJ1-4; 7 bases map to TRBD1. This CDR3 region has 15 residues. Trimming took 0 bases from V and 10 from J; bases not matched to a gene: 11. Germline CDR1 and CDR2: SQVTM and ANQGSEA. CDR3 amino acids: CSVEDPTGRKGKLFF. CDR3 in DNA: TGCAGCGTTGAAGACCCGACAGGGCGCAAGGGAAAACTGTTTTTT.

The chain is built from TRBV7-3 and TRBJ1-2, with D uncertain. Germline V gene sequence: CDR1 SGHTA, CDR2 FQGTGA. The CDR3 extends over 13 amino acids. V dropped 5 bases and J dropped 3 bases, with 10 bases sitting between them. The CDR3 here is CASSPDGYYGYTF. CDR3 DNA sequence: TGTGCCAGCAGCCCGGACGGGTACTATGGCTACACCTTC. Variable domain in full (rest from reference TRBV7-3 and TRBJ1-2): GAGVSQTPSNKVTEKGKYVELRCDPISGHTALYWYRQSLGQGPEFLIYFQGTGAADDSGLPNDRFFAVRPEGSVSTLKIQRTERGDSAVYLCASSPDGYYGYTFGSGTRLTVV.